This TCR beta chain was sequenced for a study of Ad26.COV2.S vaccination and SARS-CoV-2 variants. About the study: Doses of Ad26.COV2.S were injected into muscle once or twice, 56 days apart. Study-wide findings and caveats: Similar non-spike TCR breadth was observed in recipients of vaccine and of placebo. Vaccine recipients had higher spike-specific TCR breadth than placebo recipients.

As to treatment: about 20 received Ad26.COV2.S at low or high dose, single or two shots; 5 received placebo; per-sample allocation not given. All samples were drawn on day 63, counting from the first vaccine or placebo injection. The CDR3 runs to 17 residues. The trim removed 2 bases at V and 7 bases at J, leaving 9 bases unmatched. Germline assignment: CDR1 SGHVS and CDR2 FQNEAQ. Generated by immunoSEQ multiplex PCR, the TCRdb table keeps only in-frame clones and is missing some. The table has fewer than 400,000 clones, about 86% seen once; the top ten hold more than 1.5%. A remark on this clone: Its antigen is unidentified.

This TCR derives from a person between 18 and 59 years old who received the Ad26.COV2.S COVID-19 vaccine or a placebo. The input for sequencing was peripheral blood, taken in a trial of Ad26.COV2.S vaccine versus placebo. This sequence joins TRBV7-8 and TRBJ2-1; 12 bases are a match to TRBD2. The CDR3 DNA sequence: TGTGCCAGCAGCTTAAATACAGCGACTAGCGGGGGTAATGAGCAGTTCTTC. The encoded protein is CASSLNTATSGGNEQFF.